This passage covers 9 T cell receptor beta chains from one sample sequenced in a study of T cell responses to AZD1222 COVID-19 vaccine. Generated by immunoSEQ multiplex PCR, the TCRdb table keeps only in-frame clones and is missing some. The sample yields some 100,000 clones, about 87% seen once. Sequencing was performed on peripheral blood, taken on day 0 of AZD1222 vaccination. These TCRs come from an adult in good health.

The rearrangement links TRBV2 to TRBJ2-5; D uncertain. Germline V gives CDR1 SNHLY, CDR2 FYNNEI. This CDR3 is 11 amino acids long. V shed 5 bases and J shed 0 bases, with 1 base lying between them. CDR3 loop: CASSYQETQYF. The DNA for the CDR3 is TGTGCCAGCAGTTACCAAGAGACCCAGTACTTC.

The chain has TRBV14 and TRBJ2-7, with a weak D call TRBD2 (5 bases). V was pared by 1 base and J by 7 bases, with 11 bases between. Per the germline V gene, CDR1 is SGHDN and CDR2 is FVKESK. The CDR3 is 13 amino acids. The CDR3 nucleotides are TGTGCCAGCAGCCAAGTCCGGGGTGGAGAGCAGTACTTC. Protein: CASSQVRGGEQYF.

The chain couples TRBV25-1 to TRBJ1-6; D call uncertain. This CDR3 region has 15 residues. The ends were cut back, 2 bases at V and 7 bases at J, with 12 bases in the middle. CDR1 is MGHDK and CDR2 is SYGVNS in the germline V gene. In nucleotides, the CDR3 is TGTGCCAGCAGTGAAACCCGTTCAAAAAATTCACCCCTCCACTTT. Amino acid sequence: CASSETRSKNSPLHF.

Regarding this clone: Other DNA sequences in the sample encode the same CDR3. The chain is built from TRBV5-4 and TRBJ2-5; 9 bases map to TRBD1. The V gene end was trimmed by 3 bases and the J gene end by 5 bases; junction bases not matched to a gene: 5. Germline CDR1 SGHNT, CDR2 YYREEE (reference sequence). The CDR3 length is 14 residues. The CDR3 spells CASSSGTGRETQYF. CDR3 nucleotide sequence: TGTGCCAGCAGCTCGGGGACAGGGAGGGAGACCCAGTACTTC.

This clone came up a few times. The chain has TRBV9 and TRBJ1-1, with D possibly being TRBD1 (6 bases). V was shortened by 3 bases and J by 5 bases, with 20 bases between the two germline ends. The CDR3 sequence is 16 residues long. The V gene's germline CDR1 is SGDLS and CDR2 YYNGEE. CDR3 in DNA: TGTGCCAGCAGCGCCCTAGGGGGTACAGGAGAAACTGAAGCTTTCTTT. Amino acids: CASSALGGTGETEAFF.

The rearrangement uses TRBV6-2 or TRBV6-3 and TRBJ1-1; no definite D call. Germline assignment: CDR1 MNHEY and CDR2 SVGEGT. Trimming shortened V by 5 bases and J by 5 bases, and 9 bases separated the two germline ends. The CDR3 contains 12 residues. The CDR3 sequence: CASSGRFTEAFF. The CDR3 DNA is TGTGCCAGCAGTGGCCGATTTACTGAAGCTTTCTTT.

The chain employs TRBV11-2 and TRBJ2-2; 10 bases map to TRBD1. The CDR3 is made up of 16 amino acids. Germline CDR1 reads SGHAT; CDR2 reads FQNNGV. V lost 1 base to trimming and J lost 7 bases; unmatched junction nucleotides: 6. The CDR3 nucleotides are TGTGCCAGCAGCTTAGCCCTGGACAGGGGGGTCGGGGAGCTGTTTTTT. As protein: CASSLALDRGVGELFF.

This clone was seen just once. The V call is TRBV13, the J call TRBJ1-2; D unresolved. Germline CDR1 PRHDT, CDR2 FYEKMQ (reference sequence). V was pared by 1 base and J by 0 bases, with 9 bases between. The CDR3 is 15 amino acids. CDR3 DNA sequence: TGTGCCAGCAGCTTAGCTAGGACCACTAACTATGGCTACACCTTC. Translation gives CASSLARTTNYGYTF.

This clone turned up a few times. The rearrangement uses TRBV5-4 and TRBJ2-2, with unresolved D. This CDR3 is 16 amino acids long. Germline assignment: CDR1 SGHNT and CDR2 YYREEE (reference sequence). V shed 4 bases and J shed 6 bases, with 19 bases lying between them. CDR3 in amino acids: CASSHPAGLGAGELFF. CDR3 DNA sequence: TGTGCCAGCAGCCACCCAGCAGGCCTTGGGGCCGGGGAGCTGTTTTTT.